What follows are 9 T cell receptor beta chains derived from one specimen sequenced in a study of T cells in Graves' hyperthyroidism and ophthalmopathy. There were TCR beta CDR3 regions amplified from RNA transcripts. Carried out on the TCR CDR3, a first-round RT-PCR used the HTBI primer set. TCRdb independently ran MiXCR on the multiplex PCR reads; one entry per CDR3 protein. The data hold roughly 500,000 distinct CDR3 sequences, with roughly a quarter observed a single time. The sequenced sample consisted of blood. The receptors originated from a woman aged 30 to 39 with Graves' ophthalmopathy.

This clonotype was seen only a few times. The V gene is TRBV6-1, the J gene TRBJ2-7; D not resolved. The ends were cut back, 3 bases at V and 1 base at J, with 7 bases in the middle. The CDR3 spans 13 residues. Germline lookup yields CDR1 MNHNS and CDR2 SASEGT. The CDR3: CASSEQESYEQYF. The CDR3 region has the DNA TGTGCCAGCAGTGAGCAGGAGTCCTACGAGCAGTACTTC.

The chain recombines TRBV7-8 with TRBJ1-2; maybe TRBD1 (6 bases). V gave up 5 bases and J gave up 3 bases, with 13 bases separating them. The CDR3 has 14 residues. Germline V lookup: CDR1 SGHVS, CDR2 FQNEAQ. The CDR3 sequence: CASSPGYRDYGYTF. In DNA, the CDR3 is TGTGCCAGCAGCCCAGGGTACAGGGACTATGGCTACACCTTC.

For the CDR3, the DNA is TGTGCCAGCTTCCGACCTCAAGAGACCCAGTACTTC. This gives the protein CASFRPQETQYF. This chain joins TRBV6-1 and TRBJ2-5, with D uncertain. The CDR3 runs 12 residues. The ends were cut back, 8 bases at V and 2 bases at J, with 9 bases in the middle. Looked up from germline, CDR1 is MNHNS and CDR2 is SASEGT.

This clonotype was observed at least ten times. V and J are TRBV4-1 and TRBJ2-5; 14 nucleotides match TRBD2. The germline V gene has CDR1 MGHRA and CDR2 YSYEKL. The CDR3 has 19 residues. V dropped 1 base and J dropped 2; count of bases not matched to a gene: 9. CDR3 sequence (DNA): TGCGCCAGCAGCCAAGCCCCCGGGACTAGCGGGGGAGCGCAAGAGACCCAGTACTTC. It yields the protein CASSQAPGTSGGAQETQYF.

This clonotype has only a few counts. The chain has TRBV28 and TRBJ1-2; no firm D call. Per the germline V gene, CDR1 is MDHEN and CDR2 is SYDVKM. V was pared by 3 bases and J by 2 bases, with 19 bases between. CDR3 length: 17 amino acids. DNA of the CDR3: TGTGCCAGCAGTTTCTTGTTCGCCGGACGCAAGAACTATGGCTACACCTTC. Translating gives CASSFLFAGRKNYGYTF.

To note about this clonotype: This clone may be a read error of a much larger clone one base away. This chain connects TRBV15 to TRBJ2-7; 7 nucleotides align to TRBD1. Looked up from germline, CDR1 is LNHNV and CDR2 is YYDKDF (reference sequence). The CDR3 runs to 17 residues. The CDR3 sequence is CATSREGGGTVLGEHYF. CDR3 sequence (DNA): TGTGCCACCAGCAGAGAAGGCGGTGGGACAGTGCTGGGGGAGCATTACTTC.

This clonotype has at least ten counts. The chain is built from TRBV20-1 and TRBJ1-1; 12 bases fit TRBD1. Looked up from germline, CDR1 is DFQATT and CDR2 is SNEGSKA (reference sequence). J was trimmed by 2 bases and V by 3 bases; bases with no gene match: 19. The CDR3 length is 20 residues. The chain's CDR3 is CSAREPGQGASDSLNTEAFF. The CDR3 nucleotides are TGCAGTGCTAGGGAGCCGGGACAGGGGGCGAGTGACAGTCTTAACACTGAAGCTTTCTTT.

This clonotype came up many times. The rearrangement joins TRBV15 to TRBJ1-1; D is uncertain. V lost 2 bases, J lost 1 base, and 14 bases lay in between. The length of the CDR3 is 16 residues. Germline V gene lookup returns CDR1 LNHNV and CDR2 YYDKDF (reference sequence). In DNA, the CDR3 is TGTGCCACCAGCAGACCTTTCGCGGCAGAGAACACTGAAGCTTTCTTT. Residues: CATSRPFAAENTEAFF.

In this sample, this clonotype turned up many times. The chain's CDR3 is CASSQGLASYEQYF. CDR3 bases: TGTGCCAGCAGCCAAGGACTAGCGTCCTACGAGCAGTACTTC. The chain recombines TRBV14 with TRBJ2-7; TRBD2 agrees at 8 bases. This CDR3 contains 14 residues. Germline V CDR1 and CDR2: SGHDN, FVKESK. J lost 1 base, V lost 1 base, and 0 bases had no gene match.